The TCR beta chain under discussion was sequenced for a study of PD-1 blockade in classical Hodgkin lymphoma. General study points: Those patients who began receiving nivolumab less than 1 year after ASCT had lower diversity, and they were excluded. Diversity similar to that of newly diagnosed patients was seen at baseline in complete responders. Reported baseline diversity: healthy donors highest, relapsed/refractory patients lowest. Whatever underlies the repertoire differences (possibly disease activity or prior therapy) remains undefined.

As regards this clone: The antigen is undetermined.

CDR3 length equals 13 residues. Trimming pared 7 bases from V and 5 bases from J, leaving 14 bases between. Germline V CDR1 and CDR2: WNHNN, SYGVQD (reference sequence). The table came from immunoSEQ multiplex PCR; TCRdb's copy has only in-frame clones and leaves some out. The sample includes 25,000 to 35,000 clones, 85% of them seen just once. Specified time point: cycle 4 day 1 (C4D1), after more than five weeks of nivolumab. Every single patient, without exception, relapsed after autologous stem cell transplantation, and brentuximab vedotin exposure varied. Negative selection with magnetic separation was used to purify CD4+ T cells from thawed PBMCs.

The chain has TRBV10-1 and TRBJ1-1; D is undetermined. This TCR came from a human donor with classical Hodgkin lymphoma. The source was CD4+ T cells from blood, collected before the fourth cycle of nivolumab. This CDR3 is CASTPRVETEAFF. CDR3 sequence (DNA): TGCGCCAGCACCCCTCGGGTTGAGACTGAAGCTTTCTTT.